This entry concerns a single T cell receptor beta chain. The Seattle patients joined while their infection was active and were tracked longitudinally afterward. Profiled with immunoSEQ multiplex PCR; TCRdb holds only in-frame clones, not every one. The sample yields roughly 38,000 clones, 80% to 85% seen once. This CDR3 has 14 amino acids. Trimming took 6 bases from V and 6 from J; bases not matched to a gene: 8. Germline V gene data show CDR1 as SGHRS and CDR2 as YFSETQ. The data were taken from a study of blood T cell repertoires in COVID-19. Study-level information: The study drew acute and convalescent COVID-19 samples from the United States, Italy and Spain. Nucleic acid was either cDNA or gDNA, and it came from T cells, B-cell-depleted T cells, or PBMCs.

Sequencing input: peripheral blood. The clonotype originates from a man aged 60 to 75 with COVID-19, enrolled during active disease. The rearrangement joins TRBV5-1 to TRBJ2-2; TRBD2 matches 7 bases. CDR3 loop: CASTRREGSGELFF. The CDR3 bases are TGCGCCAGCACCCGGAGGGAGGGATCCGGGGAGCTGTTTTTT.